One sample yielded the 24 T cell receptor beta chains listed below, sequenced in a study of CD8 T cells in ankylosing spondylitis. TCRdb reprocessed the 5' RACE reads with MiXCR, giving one entry per CDR3 protein. The table records about 300,000 distinct CDR3 sequences, around 10% of them present only once. The sequenced material came from blood, either unsorted or a sorted T cell fraction (not recorded which). Every receptor here comes from a female donor with ankylosing spondylitis or in good health (not recorded which).

The CDR3: CASRSHGTETYF. The CDR3 bases are TGTGCCAGCAGAAGCCACGGGACAGAGACGTACTTC. The genes are TRBV28 and TRBJ2-7; 7 bases fit TRBD1. V lost 6 bases to trimming and J lost 12 bases; unmatched junction nucleotides: 11. The germline gives CDR1 MDHEN, CDR2 SYDVKM. The CDR3 is made up of 12 amino acids.

The gene calls are TRBV7-8 and TRBJ2-3, with 8 bases that match TRBD1. CDR3 length: 15 amino acids. The germline V gene encodes CDR1 SGHVS and CDR2 FQNEAQ. V gave up 7 bases and J gave up 1 base; unmatched junction bases: 7. The CDR3 loop is CASNAGQGGTDTQYF. The CDR3 bases are TGTGCCAGCAACGCTGGACAGGGCGGCACAGATACGCAGTATTTT. Supplemented by reference TRBV7-8 and TRBJ2-3, the full variable domain reads GAGVSQSPRYKVAKRGQDVALRCDPISGHVSLFWYQQALGQGPEFLTYFQNEAQLDKSGLPSDRFFAERPEGSVSTLKIQRTQQEDSAVYLCASNAGQGGTDTQYFGPGTRLTVL.

On this clonotype itself: This sequence may be a read error, since a much larger clone differs from it by one base. The CDR3 DNA follows: TGCAGTGCTAGTCTCCGACTTTCGAACTCACCCACAGATACGCAGTATTTT. It encodes CSASLRLSNSPTDTQYF. The V call is TRBV20-1, the J call TRBJ2-3; D not resolved. Trimming cost V 3 bases and J 2 bases, with 21 bases left between them. Germline V gives CDR1 DFQATT, CDR2 SNEGSKA (reference sequence). CDR3 length: 17 residues.

In the case of this clonotype: This may stem from a read error, because a much larger clone lies one nucleotide away. The gene calls are TRBV20-1 and TRBJ2-1, with 9 positions matching TRBD1. From germline, CDR1 is DFQATT and CDR2 SNEGSKA (reference sequence). V trimming: 3 bases; J trimming: 4 bases; junction bases outside the gene matches: 10. The CDR3 runs 16 residues. The DNA for the CDR3 is TGCAGTGCTAGTAGCCTCAGACAGGGGGTTTACAATGAGCAGTTCTTC. As protein: CSASSLRQGVYNEQFF.

Comments on this clonotype: One end of the junction does not line up with germline, which may come from a read error. This chain uses TRBV12-3 or TRBV12-4 with TRBJ2-3; D is undetermined. This CDR3 contains 14 residues. The CDR3 region has the DNA TGTGCCAGCAGGTTAGGTGCTGGCACAGATACGCAGTATTTT. Residues: CASRLGAGTDTQYF.

The rearrangement uses TRBV5-5 and TRBJ1-4; no definite D call. Germline V gene data show CDR1 as SGHKS and CDR2 as YYEKEE (reference sequence). V gave up 0 bases and J gave up 11 bases, with 17 bases separating them. The CDR3 has 15 residues. CDR3 sequence: CASSLAGQAPKKLFF. CDR3 nucleotides: TGTGCCAGCAGCTTGGCCGGGCAGGCTCCAAAGAAACTGTTTTTT.

This clonotype was seen many times. Here the CDR3 reads CASSPPGGGLDIQYF. The CDR3 DNA reads TGTGCCAGCAGCCCTCCCGGCGGAGGGTTGGACATTCAGTACTTC. This rearrangement joins TRBV9 to TRBJ2-4; possibly TRBD2 for D (6 bases). The CDR3 consists of 15 residues. The V gene's germline CDR1 is SGDLS and CDR2 YYNGEE. V gave up 4 bases and J gave up 8 bases, with 19 bases separating them. The variable domain in full, with the rest retrieved from reference TRBV9 and TRBJ2-4, is DSGVTQTPKHLITATGQRVTLRCSPRSGDLSVYWYQQSLDQGLQFLIQYYNGEERAKGNILERFSAQQFPDLHSELNLSSLELGDSALYFCASSPPGGGLDIQYFGAGTRLSVL.

This clonotype was observed at least ten times. This rearrangement joins TRBV5-1 to TRBJ2-7; TRBD1 agrees at 8 bases. Germline CDR1 SGHRS, CDR2 YFSETQ. The CDR3 length is 14 residues. The J segment lost 5 bases and the V segment lost 4 bases, leaving 8 bases of the junction unmatched. The CDR3, as DNA: TGCGCCAGCAGCGATCAGGGGGCGCAACACGAGCAGTACTTC. Translated: CASSDQGAQHEQYF.

This clonotype was seen repeatedly, ten times or more. The J gene is TRBJ2-7, the V gene TRBV5-1; a weak D match, TRBD1 (5 bases). The V end lost 0 bases, the J end lost 5 bases, and 15 bases lay between the germline ends. Per germline, CDR1 SGHRS and CDR2 YFSETQ. There are 15 residues in the CDR3. The CDR3 spells CASSLGTTQPNEQYF. The CDR3 nucleotides read TGCGCCAGCAGCTTGGGGACAACACAACCAAACGAGCAGTACTTC.

This clonotype occurred many times. This chain joins TRBV11-2 and TRBJ2-1; TRBD2 aligns across 15 bases. Germline-derived CDR1 and CDR2 are SGHAT and FQNNGV. The CDR3 sequence is 19 residues long. The trim removed 2 bases at V and 6 bases at J, leaving 11 bases unmatched. The CDR3 bases are TGTGCCAGCAGCTTACACTATCGGACTAGCGGGAGGGGAGGCAATGAGCAGTTCTTC. Its translation: CASSLHYRTSGRGGNEQFF.

This clonotype has a count of ten or more. V and J are TRBV5-1 and TRBJ1-4; D is unresolved. CDR1 and CDR2 (germline): SGHRS, YFSETQ. This CDR3 comprises 11 residues. Trimming left V 4 bases short and J 9 bases short, with 7 bases between. Here the CDR3 DNA reads TGCGCCAGCAGCGACACACAAAAACTGTTTTTT. Amino acids: CASSDTQKLFF.

This clonotype occurred many times. The V and J genes are TRBV20-1 and TRBJ2-1; perhaps TRBD2 as D (5 bases). The CDR3 runs to 15 residues. Per the germline V gene, CDR1 is DFQATT and CDR2 is SNEGSKA (reference sequence). Deletions cut 2 bases from V and 7 bases from J, with 18 bases between. The CDR3 reads CSARPRSGVDNEQFF. DNA for the CDR3: TGCAGTGCTAGACCCCGATCCGGGGTGGATAATGAGCAGTTCTTC.

There are many counts of this clonotype. CDR3 protein: CASSSTGAAETQYF. The CDR3 DNA follows: TGTGCCAGCAGCTCTACAGGGGCCGCAGAGACCCAGTACTTC. The chain joins TRBV5-5 to TRBJ2-5; 7 bases fit TRBD1. Looked up from germline, CDR1 is SGHKS and CDR2 is YYEKEE (reference sequence). J lost 4 bases, V lost 3 bases, and 6 bases had no gene match. This CDR3 is 14 amino acids long.

This clonotype showed up many times. Germline is not matched at one junction end, which may reflect a read error. The chain joins TRBV11-3 to TRBJ2-7; D possibly corresponds to TRBD1 (6 bases). Germline V gene sequence: CDR1 SGHNT, CDR2 YENEEA. This CDR3 comprises 15 residues. This CDR3 is CASSLGGTTSYEQYF. As DNA, the CDR3 is TGTGCCAGCAGTTTAGGGGGAACTACTTCCTACGAGCAGTACTTC.

Written as DNA, the CDR3 is TGTGCCATCTCGACTGGCTCCTACAATGAGCAGTTCTTC. This gives the protein CAISTGSYNEQFF. The chain links TRBV6-1 to TRBJ2-1; D remains ambiguous. This CDR3 is built from 13 residues. The V gene lost 10 bases and the J gene lost 0 bases, with 10 bases spanning the gap. CDR1 and CDR2 (germline): MNHNS, SASEGT.

This clonotype was observed at least ten times. This chain joins TRBV11-2 and TRBJ2-3; 10 nucleotides match TRBD1. The V and J ends lost 3 bases and 0 bases, in that order; junction bases with no gene match: 9. There are 18 residues in the CDR3. CDR1 and CDR2 from the germline V gene are SGHAT and FQNNGV. The CDR3: CASSLTGGGLLSTDTQYF. CDR3 in DNA: TGTGCCAGCAGCTTGACAGGGGGCGGATTGTTGAGCACAGATACGCAGTATTTT.

This clonotype was detected ten times or more. One end of the junction does not line up with germline, which may come from a read error. V and J are TRBV7-9 and TRBJ2-3, with unresolved D. The CDR3 runs to 12 residues. Germline values: CDR1 SEHNR, CDR2 FQNEAQ (reference sequence). The CDR3 is CASSLGPDTQYF. The CDR3 bases are TGCGCCAGCAGCTTAGGTCCAGATACGCAGTATTTT. Drawing the rest from reference TRBV7-9 and TRBJ2-3, the complete variable domain is DTGVSQNPRHKITKRGQNVTFRCDPISEHNRLYWYRQTLGQGPEFLTYFQNEAQLEKSRLLSDRFSAERPKGSFSTLEIQRTEQGDSAMYLCASSLGPDTQYFGPGTRLTVL.

This clonotype was recorded at least ten times. The rearrangement joins TRBV28 to TRBJ1-2, with D uncertain. The V and J ends lost 6 bases and 8 bases respectively, with 22 bases between them. The CDR3 loop spans 15 amino acids. CDR1 and CDR2 (germline): MDHEN, SYDVKM. The CDR3 reads CASSSDGGQASGYTF. Written as DNA, the CDR3 is TGTGCCAGCAGCAGTGACGGCGGGCAGGCTAGCGGCTACACCTTC.

The chain's CDR3 is CASSLQQGGVEQYF. In DNA form, the CDR3 reads TGCGCCAGCAGCTTGCAGCAGGGTGGGGTCGAGCAGTACTTC. This chain links TRBV5-1 with TRBJ2-7; perhaps TRBD1 as D (5 bases). Trimming took off 1 base at V and 6 bases at J, with 14 bases between the two ends. This CDR3 is 14 amino acids long. Germline V CDR1 and CDR2: SGHRS, YFSETQ.

This clonotype was seen many times. The J gene is TRBJ1-5, the V gene TRBV2; D is uncertain. The CDR3 has 13 amino acids. Per germline, CDR1 SNHLY and CDR2 FYNNEI. V was trimmed by 3 bases and J by 6 bases, leaving 9 bases between them. The CDR3 DNA follows: TGTGCCAGCAGTGAGGGTGAGACTCAGCCCCAGCATTTT. It translates to CASSEGETQPQHF.

This clonotype showed up many times. The DNA is left out, because the CDR3 cannot be placed on it with certainty; the CDR3 is given as TCRdb lists it. This sequence joins TRBV12-3 or TRBV12-4 and TRBJ2-7; TRBD1 is the table's D call and was not checked against the DNA. The CDR3 region is 14 residues in length, termini included. The CDR3 sequence: CASSSSGQGAQQYF.

The chain links TRBV20-1 to TRBJ1-4; D is unclear. The CDR3 spans 13 residues. The germline V gene has CDR1 DFQATT and CDR2 SNEGSKA (reference sequence). Between the trimmed V and J ends, which lost 0 bases and 6 bases, there was a span of 8 bases. The CDR3 DNA sequence: TGCAGTGCTAGAGAGGCTCTCTATGAAAAACTGTTTTTT. It translates to CSAREALYEKLFF.

This clonotype was seen only a few times. This chain connects TRBV7-3 to TRBJ1-2; D is uncertain. V was shortened by 4 bases and J by 5 bases, with 14 bases between the two germline ends. Germline V lookup: CDR1 SGHTA, CDR2 FQGTGA. The length of the CDR3 is 14 residues. CDR3 residues: CASSSGPKGYGYTF. The CDR3, as DNA: TGTGCCAGCAGCTCCGGGCCTAAAGGGTATGGCTACACCTTC.

This clonotype has a count of ten or more. The chain couples TRBV12-3 or TRBV12-4 to TRBJ1-2; 9 bases line up with TRBD1. The V segment lost 4 bases and the J segment 7 bases; nucleotides outside the gene matches: 10. This CDR3 is built from 15 residues. The CDR3 bases are TGTGCCAGCAGTTCCCCGGGACAGGGTAAGGGTGGCTACACCTTC. Translation: CASSSPGQGKGGYTF.